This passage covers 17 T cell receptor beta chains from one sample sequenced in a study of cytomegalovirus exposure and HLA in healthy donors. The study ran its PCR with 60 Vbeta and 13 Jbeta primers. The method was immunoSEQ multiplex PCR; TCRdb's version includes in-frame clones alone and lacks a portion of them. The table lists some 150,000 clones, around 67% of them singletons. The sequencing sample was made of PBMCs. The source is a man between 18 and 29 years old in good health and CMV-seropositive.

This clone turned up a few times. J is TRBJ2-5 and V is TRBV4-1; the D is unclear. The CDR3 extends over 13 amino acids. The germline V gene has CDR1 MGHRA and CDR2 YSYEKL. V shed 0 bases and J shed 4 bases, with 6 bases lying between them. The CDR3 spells CASSQDSIETQYF. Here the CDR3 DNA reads TGCGCCAGCAGCCAAGACAGTATAGAGACCCAGTACTTC.

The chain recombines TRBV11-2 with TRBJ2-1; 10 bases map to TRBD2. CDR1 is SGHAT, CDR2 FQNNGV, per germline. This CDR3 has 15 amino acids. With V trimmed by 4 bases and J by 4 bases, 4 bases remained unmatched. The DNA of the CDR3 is TGTGCCAGCAGCTCGCTAGCGGGAGCGTACAATGAGCAGTTCTTC. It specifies CASSSLAGAYNEQFF.

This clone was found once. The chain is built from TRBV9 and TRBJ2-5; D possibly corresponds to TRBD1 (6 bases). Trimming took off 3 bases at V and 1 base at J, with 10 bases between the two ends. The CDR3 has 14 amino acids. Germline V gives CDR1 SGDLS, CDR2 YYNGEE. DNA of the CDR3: TGTGCCAGCAGCGCCCAACAGGGCCAAGAGACCCAGTACTTC. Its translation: CASSAQQGQETQYF.

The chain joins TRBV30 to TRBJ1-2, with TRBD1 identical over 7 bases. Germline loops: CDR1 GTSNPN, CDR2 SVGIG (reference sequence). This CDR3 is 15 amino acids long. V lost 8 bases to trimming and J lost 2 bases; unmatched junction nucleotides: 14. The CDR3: CARTRDSSSNYGYTF. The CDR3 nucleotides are TGTGCCCGCACCCGGGACAGCTCTTCAAACTATGGCTACACCTTC.

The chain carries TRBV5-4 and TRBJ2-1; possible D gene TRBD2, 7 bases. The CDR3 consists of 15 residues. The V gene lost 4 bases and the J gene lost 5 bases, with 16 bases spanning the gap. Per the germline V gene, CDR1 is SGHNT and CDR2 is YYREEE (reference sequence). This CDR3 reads CASSLGGPGHNEQFF. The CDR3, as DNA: TGTGCCAGCAGCCTCGGGGGGCCGGGGCACAATGAGCAGTTCTTC.

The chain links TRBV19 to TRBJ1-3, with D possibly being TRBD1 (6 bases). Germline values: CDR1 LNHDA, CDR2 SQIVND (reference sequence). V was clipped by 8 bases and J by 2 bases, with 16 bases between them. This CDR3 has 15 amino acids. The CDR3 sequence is CASRDRPGPGNTIYF. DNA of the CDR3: TGTGCCAGTCGAGACAGGCCAGGGCCTGGAAACACCATATATTTT.

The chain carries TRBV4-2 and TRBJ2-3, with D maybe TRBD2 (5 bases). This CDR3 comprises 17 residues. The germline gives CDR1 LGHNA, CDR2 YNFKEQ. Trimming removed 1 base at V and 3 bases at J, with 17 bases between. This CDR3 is CASSQGASPKVTDTQYF. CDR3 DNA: TGTGCCAGCAGCCAAGGGGCTAGCCCGAAGGTGACAGATACGCAGTATTTT.

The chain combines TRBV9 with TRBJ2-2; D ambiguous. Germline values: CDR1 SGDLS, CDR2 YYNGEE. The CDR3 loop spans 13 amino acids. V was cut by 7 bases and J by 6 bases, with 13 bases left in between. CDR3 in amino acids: CASQAEWSGELFF. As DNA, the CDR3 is TGTGCCAGCCAGGCAGAGTGGTCCGGGGAGCTGTTTTTT.

CDR3 coding DNA: TGCGCCAGCAGCTTGGAATTGGCCTCTGGGGCCAACGTCCTGACTTTC. It encodes CASSLELASGANVLTF. The chain is built from TRBV5-1 and TRBJ2-6; no clear D gene. Per the germline V gene, CDR1 is SGHRS and CDR2 is YFSETQ. The V end lost 0 bases, the J end lost 0 bases, and 7 bases lay between the germline ends. The CDR3 totals 16 residues.

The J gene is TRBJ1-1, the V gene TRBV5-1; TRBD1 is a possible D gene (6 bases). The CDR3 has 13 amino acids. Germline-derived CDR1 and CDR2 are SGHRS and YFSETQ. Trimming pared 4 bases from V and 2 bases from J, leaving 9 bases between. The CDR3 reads CASSVTGNTEAFF. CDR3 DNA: TGCGCCAGCAGCGTGACAGGAAACACTGAAGCTTTCTTT.

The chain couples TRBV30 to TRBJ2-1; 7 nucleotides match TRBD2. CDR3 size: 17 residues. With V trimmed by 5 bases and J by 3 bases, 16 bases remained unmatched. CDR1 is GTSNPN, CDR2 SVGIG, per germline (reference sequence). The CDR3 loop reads CAWRPLRGGRGYNEQFF. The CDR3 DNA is TGTGCCTGGCGGCCCTTAAGAGGCGGGAGAGGCTACAATGAGCAGTTCTTC.

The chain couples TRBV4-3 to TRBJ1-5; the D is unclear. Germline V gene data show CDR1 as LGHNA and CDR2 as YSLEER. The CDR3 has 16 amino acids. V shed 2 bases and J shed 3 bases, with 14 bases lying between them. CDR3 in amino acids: CASSQRFPGYNQPQHF. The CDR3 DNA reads TGCGCCAGCAGCCAACGTTTTCCGGGTTACAATCAGCCCCAGCATTTT.

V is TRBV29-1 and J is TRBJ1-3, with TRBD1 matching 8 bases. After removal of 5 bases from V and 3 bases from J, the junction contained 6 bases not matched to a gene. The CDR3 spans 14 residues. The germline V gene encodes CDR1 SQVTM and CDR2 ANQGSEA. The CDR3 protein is CSVSTGGGGNTIYF. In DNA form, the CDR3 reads TGCAGCGTTTCAACAGGGGGAGGTGGAAACACCATATATTTT.

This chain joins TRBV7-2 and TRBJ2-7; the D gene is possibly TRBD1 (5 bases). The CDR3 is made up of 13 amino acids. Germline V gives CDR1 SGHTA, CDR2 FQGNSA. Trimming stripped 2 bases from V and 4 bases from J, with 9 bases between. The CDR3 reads CASSLTGRYEQYF. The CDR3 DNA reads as TGTGCCAGCAGCTTAACAGGACGTTACGAGCAGTACTTC.

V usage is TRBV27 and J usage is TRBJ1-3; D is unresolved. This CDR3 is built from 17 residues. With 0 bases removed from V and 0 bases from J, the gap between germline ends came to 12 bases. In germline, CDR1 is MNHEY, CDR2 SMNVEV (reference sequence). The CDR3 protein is CASSLSWPTGSGNTIYF. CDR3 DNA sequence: TGTGCCAGCAGTTTATCATGGCCGACGGGCTCTGGAAACACCATATATTTT.

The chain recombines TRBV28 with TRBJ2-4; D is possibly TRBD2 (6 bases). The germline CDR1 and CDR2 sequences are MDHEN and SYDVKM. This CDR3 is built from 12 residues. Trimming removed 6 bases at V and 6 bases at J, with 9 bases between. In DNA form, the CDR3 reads TGTGCCAGCAGACACGGGGGAAACATTCAGTACTTC. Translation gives CASRHGGNIQYF.

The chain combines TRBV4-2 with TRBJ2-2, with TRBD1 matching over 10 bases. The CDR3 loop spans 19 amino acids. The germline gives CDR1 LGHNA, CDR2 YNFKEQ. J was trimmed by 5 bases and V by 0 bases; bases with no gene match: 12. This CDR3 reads CASSQETGGGTGETGELFF. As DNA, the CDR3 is TGTGCCAGCAGCCAAGAAACGGGGGGCGGGACAGGGGAAACCGGGGAGCTGTTTTTT.